This entry concerns a single TCR beta chain. What it recognizes is unknown. This specimen comes from a study of cytomegalovirus exposure and HLA in healthy donors. Findings and limits, study-wide: The authors later found most CMV-associated TCR beta chains appeared HLA-restricted.

PCR used 60 Vbeta primers and 13 Jbeta primers. Here immunoSEQ multiplex PCR was the method, and the copy in TCRdb shows in-frame clones only, minus some. The sample holds about 120,000 clones, about 76% seen once. After removal of 2 bases from V and 4 bases from J, the junction contained 6 bases not matched to a gene. The CDR3 is 17 amino acids. CDR1 and CDR2 from the germline V gene are SGHRS and YFSETQ. Sequencing was done on a sample of PBMCs. This clonotype originated in a man aged 60-69 years in good health and CMV-seropositive. V gene TRBV5-1 combines with J gene TRBJ2-2; 12 bases line up with TRBD2. CDR3 DNA sequence: TGCGCCAGCAGCTTCGCTAGCGGGAGGGCTGGCACCGGGGAGCTGTTTTTT. The encoded protein is CASSFASGRAGTGELFF.